One sample yielded the 5 T cell receptor beta chains listed below, sequenced in a study of response to subunit inactivated influenza vaccine. MiXCR, run by TCRdb on the RT-PCR reads, gives a single entry per CDR3 protein. The sample consists of about 780,000 distinct CDR3 sequences, roughly 20% of them appearing once. Sequencing used PBMCs from blood, obtained roughly 5 days after vaccination. Receptors were obtained from a man in his fifties or sixties who received an inactivated influenza vaccine.

This clonotype was observed a few times. The junction departs from germline at one end; a sequencing error may be responsible. The rearrangement links TRBV27 to TRBJ2-7; 12 nucleotides match TRBD2. The CDR3 spans 14 residues. Germline-derived CDR1 and CDR2 are MNHEY and SMNVEV (reference sequence). The CDR3 protein is CASSSRTSGAIPHF. CDR3 in DNA: TGTGCCAGCAGTTCGCGGACTAGCGGGGCCATCCCGCACTTC.

This clonotype was seen a few times. The gene calls are TRBV5-6 and TRBJ2-7; D may be TRBD1 or TRBD2 (5 bases each). Germline V gives CDR1 SGHDT, CDR2 YYEEEE. The CDR3 has 15 amino acids. V lost 0 bases and J lost 6, with 16 bases in between. The CDR3 protein is CASSLGQVKRGEQYF. The CDR3, as DNA: TGTGCCAGCAGCTTGGGGCAGGTAAAGAGGGGCGAGCAGTACTTC.

This clonotype appeared a few times. J is TRBJ2-1 and V is TRBV7-9; the D gene could be TRBD1 or TRBD2 (5 bases each). The CDR3 runs to 16 residues. V dropped 5 bases and J dropped 7 bases, with 21 bases sitting between them. The germline V gene encodes CDR1 SEHNR and CDR2 FQNEAQ (reference sequence). The CDR3 nucleotides read TGTGCCAGCAGCCACATTGTGACGGGTGGGGGAAATGAGCAGTTCTTC. Amino acid sequence: CASSHIVTGGGNEQFF.

This chain connects TRBV12-3 or TRBV12-4 to TRBJ1-4; a possible D gene is TRBD1 (6 bases). The CDR3 has 13 amino acids. In DNA form, the CDR3 reads TGTGCTACAGCGTTGGGGGCAAGAGAAAAACTGTTTTTT. Protein product: CATALGAREKLFF.

The chain has TRBV7-9 and TRBJ2-3, with 10 bases matching TRBD1. Unmatched junction bases numbered 16, after V lost 5 bases and J lost 8 bases. The germline V gene encodes CDR1 SEHNR and CDR2 FQNEAQ (reference sequence). CDR3 length: 17 residues. The CDR3 spells CASSDPKRQGAAGTQYF. CDR3 DNA sequence: TGTGCCAGCAGCGATCCCAAAAGACAGGGGGCAGCAGGTACGCAGTATTTT.